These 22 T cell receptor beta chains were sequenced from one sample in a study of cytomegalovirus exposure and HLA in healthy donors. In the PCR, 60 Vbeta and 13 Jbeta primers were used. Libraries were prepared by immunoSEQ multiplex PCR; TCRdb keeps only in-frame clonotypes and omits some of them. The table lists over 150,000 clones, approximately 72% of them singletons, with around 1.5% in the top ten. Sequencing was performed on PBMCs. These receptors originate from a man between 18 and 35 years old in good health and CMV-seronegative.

The CDR3: CASSPEGQGNYNEQFF. The CDR3 DNA follows: TGTGCCAGCAGCCCCGAGGGACAGGGGAATTACAATGAGCAGTTCTTC. The rearrangement uses TRBV13 and TRBJ2-1; 10 bases map to TRBD1. The CDR3 has 16 amino acids. The ends lost 5 bases at V and 4 bases at J; junction bases unmatched: 8. In germline, CDR1 is PRHDT, CDR2 FYEKMQ (reference sequence).

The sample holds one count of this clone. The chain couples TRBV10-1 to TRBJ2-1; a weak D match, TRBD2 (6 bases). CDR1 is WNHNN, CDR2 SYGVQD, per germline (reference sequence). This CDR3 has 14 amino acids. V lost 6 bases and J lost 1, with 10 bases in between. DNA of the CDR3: TGCGCCAGCAGCCGGGACTTGTCCTACAATGAGCAGTTCTTC. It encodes CASSRDLSYNEQFF.

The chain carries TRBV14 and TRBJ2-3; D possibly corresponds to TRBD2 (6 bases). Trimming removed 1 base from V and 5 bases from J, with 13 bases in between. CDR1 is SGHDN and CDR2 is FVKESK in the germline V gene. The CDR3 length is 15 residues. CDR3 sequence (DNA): TGTGCCAGCAGCCAAGTTAGCGGAGCGGTAGATACGCAGTATTTT. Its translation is CASSQVSGAVDTQYF.

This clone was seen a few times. The CDR3 DNA follows: TGTGCCAGCAGCTTAAGTAGGACTAGCGGATATTACGAGCAGTACTTC. Encoded protein: CASSLSRTSGYYEQYF. This chain uses TRBV7-6 with TRBJ2-7; TRBD2 aligns across 10 bases. CDR1 is SGHVS and CDR2 is FNYEAQ in the germline V gene. V lost 2 bases to trimming and J lost 4 bases; unmatched junction nucleotides: 8. This CDR3 region has 16 residues.

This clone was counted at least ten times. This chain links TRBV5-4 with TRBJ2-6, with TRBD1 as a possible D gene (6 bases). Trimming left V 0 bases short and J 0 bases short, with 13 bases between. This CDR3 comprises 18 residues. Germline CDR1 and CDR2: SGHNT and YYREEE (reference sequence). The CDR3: CASSLVQGISSGANVLTF. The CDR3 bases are TGTGCCAGCAGCTTGGTCCAGGGGATTAGCTCTGGGGCCAACGTCCTGACTTTC.

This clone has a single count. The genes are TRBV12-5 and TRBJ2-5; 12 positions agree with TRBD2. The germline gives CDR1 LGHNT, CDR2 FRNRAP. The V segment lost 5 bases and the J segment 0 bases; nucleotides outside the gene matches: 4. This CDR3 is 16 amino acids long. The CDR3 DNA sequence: TGTGCTAGTGGTCGCGGACTAGCGGGACACCAAGAGACCCAGTACTTC. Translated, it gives CASGRGLAGHQETQYF.

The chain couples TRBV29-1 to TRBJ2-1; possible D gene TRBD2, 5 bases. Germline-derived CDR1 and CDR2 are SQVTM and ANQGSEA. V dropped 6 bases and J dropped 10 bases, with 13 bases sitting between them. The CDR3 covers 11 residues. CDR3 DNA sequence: TGCAGCGTCGCCGCGGGCGCGGAGCAGTTCTTC. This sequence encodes CSVAAGAEQFF.

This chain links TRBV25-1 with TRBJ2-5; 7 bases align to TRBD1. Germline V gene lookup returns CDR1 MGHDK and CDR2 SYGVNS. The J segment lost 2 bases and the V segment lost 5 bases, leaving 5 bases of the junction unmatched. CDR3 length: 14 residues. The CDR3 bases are TGTGCCAGCAGTCGGGACAGACATCAAGAGACCCAGTACTTC. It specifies CASSRDRHQETQYF.

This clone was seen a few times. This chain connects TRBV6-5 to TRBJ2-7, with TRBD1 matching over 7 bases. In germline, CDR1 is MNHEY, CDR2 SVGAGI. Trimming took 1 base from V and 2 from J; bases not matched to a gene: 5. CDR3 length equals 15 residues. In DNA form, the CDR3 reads TGTGCCAGCAGTTACTTCACAGGGGATACCTACGAGCAGTACTTC. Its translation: CASSYFTGDTYEQYF.

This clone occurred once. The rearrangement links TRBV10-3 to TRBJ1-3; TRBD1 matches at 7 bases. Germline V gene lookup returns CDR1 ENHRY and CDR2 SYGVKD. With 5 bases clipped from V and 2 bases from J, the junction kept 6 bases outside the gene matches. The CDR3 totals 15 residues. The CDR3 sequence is CAISTTGTAGNTIYF. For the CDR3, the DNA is TGTGCCATCAGTACTACCGGGACAGCTGGAAACACCATATATTTT.

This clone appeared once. CDR3 residues: CASSLVASGGQETQYF. CDR3 coding DNA: TGCGCCAGCAGCTTGGTCGCTAGCGGGGGCCAAGAGACCCAGTACTTC. The rearrangement joins TRBV5-1 to TRBJ2-5; 10 bases line up with TRBD2. Germline V gene sequence: CDR1 SGHRS, CDR2 YFSETQ. This CDR3 spans 16 amino acids. V gave up 0 bases and J gave up 1 base; unmatched junction bases: 3.

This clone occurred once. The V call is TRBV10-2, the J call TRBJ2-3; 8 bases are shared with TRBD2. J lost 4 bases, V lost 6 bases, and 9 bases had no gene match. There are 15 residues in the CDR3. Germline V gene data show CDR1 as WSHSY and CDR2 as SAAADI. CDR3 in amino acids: CASRESGSAPDTQYF. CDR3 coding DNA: TGCGCCAGCAGGGAAAGCGGGAGTGCCCCAGATACGCAGTATTTT.

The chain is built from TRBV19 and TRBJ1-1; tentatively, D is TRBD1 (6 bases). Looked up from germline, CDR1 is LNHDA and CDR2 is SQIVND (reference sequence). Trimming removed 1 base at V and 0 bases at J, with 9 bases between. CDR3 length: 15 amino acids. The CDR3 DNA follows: TGTGCCAGTAGTATAGTTCGGACAGTGAACACTGAAGCTTTCTTT. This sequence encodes CASSIVRTVNTEAFF.

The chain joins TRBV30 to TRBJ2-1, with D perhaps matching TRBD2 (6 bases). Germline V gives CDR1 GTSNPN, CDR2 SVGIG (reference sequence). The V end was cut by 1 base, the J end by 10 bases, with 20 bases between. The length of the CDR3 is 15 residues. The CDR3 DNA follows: TGTGCCTGGAGTGCAAGCGGGCCCGCCCTGGGGGAGCAGTTCTTC. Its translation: CAWSASGPALGEQFF.

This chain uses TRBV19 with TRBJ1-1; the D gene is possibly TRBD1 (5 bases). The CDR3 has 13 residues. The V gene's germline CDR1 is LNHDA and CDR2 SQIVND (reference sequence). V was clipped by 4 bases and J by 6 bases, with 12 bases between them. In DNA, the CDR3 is TGTGCCAGTAGTAGGGCGGGGCCAGCTGAAGCTTTCTTT. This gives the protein CASSRAGPAEAFF. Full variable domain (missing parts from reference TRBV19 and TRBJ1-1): DGGITQSPKYLFRKEGQNVTLSCEQNLNHDAMYWYRQDPGQGLRLIYYSQIVNDFQKGDIAEGYSVSREKKESFPLTVTSAQKNPTAFYLCASSRAGPAEAFFGQGTRLTVV.

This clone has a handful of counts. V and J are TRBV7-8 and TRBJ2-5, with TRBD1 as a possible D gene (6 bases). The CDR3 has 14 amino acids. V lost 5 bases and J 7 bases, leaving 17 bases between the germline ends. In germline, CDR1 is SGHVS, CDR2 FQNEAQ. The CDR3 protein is CASSPRTEKGTQYF. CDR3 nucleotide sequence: TGTGCCAGCAGCCCTCGGACAGAGAAGGGGACCCAGTACTTC.

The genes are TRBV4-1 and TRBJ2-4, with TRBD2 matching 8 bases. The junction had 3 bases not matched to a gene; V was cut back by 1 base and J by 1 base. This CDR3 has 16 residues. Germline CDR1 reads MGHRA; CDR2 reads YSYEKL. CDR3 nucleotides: TGCGCCAGCAGCCAAGTCGGGAGGGGGGCCAAAAACATTCAGTACTTC. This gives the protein CASSQVGRGAKNIQYF.

CDR3 loop: CASSGSFSGANVLTF. CDR3 DNA: TGTGCCAGCAGTGGTTCCTTCTCTGGGGCCAACGTCCTGACTTTC. This chain connects TRBV6-1 to TRBJ2-6; no clear D. The germline V gene has CDR1 MNHNS and CDR2 SASEGT. Trimming shortened V by 4 bases and J by 0 bases, and 7 bases separated the two germline ends. There are 15 residues in the CDR3.

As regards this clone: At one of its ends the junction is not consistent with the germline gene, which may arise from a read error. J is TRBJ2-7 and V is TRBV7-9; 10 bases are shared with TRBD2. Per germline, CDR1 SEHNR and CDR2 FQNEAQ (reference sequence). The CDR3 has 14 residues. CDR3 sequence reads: CSSSLAGGLHEQYF. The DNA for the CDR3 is TGTTCCAGCAGCTTAGCGGGAGGATTGCATGAGCAGTACTTC.

CDR3 DNA sequence: TGTGCCAGCAGTATCAGTCAGCCCCAGCATTTT. Encoded protein: CASSISQPQHF. The chain links TRBV28 to TRBJ1-5; D ambiguous. V was shortened by 5 bases and J by 6 bases, with 5 bases between the two germline ends. Germline V gene sequence: CDR1 MDHEN, CDR2 SYDVKM. The CDR3 runs 11 residues.

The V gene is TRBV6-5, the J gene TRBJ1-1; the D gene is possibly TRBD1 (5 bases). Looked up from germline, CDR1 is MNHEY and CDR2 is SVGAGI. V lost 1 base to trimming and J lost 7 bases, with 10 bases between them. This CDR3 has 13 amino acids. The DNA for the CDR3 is TGTGCCAGCAGTTACTTTTGCGGACATGAAGCTTTCTTT. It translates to CASSYFCGHEAFF.

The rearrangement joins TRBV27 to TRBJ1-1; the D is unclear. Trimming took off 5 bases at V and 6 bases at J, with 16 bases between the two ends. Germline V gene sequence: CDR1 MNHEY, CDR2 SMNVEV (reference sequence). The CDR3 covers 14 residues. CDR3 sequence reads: CASSLSFPPAEAFF. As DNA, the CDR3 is TGTGCCAGCAGTCTCTCCTTCCCTCCTGCTGAAGCTTTCTTT.